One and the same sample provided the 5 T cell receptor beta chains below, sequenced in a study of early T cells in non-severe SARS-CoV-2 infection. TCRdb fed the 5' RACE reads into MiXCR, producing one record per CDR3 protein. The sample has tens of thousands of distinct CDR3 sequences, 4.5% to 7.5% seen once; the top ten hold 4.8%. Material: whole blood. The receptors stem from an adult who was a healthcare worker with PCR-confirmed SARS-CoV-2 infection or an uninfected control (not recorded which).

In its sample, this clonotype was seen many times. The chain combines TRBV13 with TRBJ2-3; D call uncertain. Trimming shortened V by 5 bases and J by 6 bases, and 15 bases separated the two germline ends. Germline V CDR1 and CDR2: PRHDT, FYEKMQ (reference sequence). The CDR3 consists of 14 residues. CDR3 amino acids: CASSPPLPEDTQYF. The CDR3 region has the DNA TGTGCCAGCAGCCCTCCGCTCCCCGAGGATACGCAGTATTTT. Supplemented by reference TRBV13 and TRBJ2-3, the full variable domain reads AAGVIQSPRHLIKEKRETATLKCYPIPRHDTVYWYQQGPGQDPQFLISFYEKMQSDKGSIPDRFSAQQFSDYHSELNMSSLELGDSALYFCASSPPLPEDTQYFGPGTRLTVL.

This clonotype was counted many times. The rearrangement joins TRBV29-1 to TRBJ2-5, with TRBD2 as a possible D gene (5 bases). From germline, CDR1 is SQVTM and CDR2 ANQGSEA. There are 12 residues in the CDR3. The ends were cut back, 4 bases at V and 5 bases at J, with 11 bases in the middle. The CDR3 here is CSVVLSEETQYF. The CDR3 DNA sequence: TGCAGCGTTGTACTTAGCGAGGAGACCCAGTACTTC.

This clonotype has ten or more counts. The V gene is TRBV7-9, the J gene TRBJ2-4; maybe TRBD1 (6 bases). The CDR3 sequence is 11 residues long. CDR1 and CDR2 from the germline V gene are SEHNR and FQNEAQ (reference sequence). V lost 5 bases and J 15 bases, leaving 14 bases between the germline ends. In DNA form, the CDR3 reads TGTGCCAGCAGCACAGGGTACATTACGTACTTC. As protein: CASSTGYITYF.

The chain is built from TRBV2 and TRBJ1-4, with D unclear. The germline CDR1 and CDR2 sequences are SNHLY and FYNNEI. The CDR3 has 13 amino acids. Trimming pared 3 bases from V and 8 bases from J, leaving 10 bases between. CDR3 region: CASSDPPTEKLFF. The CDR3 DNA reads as TGTGCCAGCAGTGACCCCCCCACGGAAAAACTGTTTTTT.

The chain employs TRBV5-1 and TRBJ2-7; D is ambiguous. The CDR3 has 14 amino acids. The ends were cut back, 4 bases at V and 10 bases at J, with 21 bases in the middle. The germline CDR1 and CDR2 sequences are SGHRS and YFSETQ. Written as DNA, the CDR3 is TGCGCCAGCAGCCCGACCCCGGGCCTCGGCGAACAGTACTTC. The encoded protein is CASSPTPGLGEQYF.